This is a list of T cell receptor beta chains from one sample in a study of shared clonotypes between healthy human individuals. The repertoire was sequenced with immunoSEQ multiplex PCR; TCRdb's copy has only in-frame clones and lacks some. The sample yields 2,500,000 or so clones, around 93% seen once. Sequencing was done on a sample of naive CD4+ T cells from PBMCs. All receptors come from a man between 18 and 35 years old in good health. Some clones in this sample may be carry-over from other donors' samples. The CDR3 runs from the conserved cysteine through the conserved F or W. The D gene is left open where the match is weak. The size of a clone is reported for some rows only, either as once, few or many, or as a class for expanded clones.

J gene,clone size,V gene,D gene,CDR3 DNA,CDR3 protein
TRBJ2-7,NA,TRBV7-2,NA,TGTGCCAGCAGCAAGGACAGTACCCCCTCCTACGAGCAGTACTTC,CASSKDSTPSYEQYF
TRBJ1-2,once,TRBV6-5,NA,TGTGCCAGCAGTCAAGGGGGTGGCTACACCTTC,CASSQGGGYTF
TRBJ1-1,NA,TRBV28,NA,TGTGCCAGCAGTCCCATCCAGCCAAGTTTCGCTGAAGCTTTCTTT,CASSPIQPSFAEAFF
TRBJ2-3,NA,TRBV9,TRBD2,TGTGCCAGCAGCCAAACTAGCGGGAGGGTGGAGCGCACAGATACGCAGTATTTT,CASSQTSGRVERTDTQYF
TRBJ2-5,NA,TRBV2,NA,TGTGCCAGCAGTGTTGTGGGGGGAGAGACCCAGTACTTC,CASSVVGGETQYF
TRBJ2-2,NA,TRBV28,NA,TGTGCCAGCAGTTTCGGCAGGGAAGGGCCCGGGGAGCTGTTTTTT,CASSFGREGPGELFF
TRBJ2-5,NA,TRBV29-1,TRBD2,TGCAGCGTTCAACCCGCTAGCGGGAGGGAGGGTCGGGAGACCCAGTACTTC,CSVQPASGREGRETQYF
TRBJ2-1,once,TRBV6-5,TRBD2,TGTGCCAGCAGTTACAGCGGGAGGATCTACAATGAGCAGTTCTTC,CASSYSGRIYNEQFF
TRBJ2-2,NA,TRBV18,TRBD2,TGTGCCAGCTCGCCCATTAGCGGGAAGAACACCGGGGAGCTGTTTTTT,CASSPISGKNTGELFF
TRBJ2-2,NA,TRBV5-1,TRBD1,TGCGCCAGCAGCTTACCGGGACAGGGGTACTCCGGGGAGCTGTTTTTT,CASSLPGQGYSGELFF
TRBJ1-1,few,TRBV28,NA,TGTGCCAGCAGTCCGATGGCTCTGGGGGACACTGAAGCTTTCTTT,CASSPMALGDTEAFF
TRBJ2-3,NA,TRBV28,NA,TGTGCCAGCAGTTTCAACGGGGCTCTCACAGATACGCAGTATTTT,CASSFNGALTDTQYF
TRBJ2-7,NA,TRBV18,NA,TGTGCCAGCTCAGAACGGGACGAGCAGTACTTC,CASSERDEQYF
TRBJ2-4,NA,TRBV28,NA,TGTGCCAGCAGCGGTGGACAGTCGAACATTCAGTACTTC,CASSGGQSNIQYF
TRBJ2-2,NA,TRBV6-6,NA,TGTGCCAGCAGTTACTCTCCACAGGGCCACGGGGAGCTGTTTTTT,CASSYSPQGHGELFF
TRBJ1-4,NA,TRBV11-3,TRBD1,TGTGCCAGCAGCCCCGGGACAGGGGGCCAAGCACTGTTTTTT,CASSPGTGGQALFF